The next 26 T cell receptor beta chains were all read from a single sample in a study of blood T cells in healthy people across ages (dated by TCRdb to the mid-2010s). The library was built by means of 5' RACE. Sequenced using an Illumina HiSeq 2500. A second PCR of roughly 6 to 12 cycles was run with a J-beta primer mix and a sample-barcoded 5' primer. Starting from the raw public reads, TCRdb applied fastp trimming at Q25, assembled clones with MiXCR and retained in-frame beta chains. Every entry covers one CDR3 protein and lists the most common genes and DNA from its rows. For this sample the table gives over 750,000 distinct CDR3 sequences, of which 25% were detected only once. The ten largest make up 8% to 10% of the sample. These data also formed part of another study, on T cells of mothers and their children.

The sequenced material came from blood. Source of these receptors: a boy between 10 and 17 years old in good health.

The J gene is TRBJ2-3, the V gene TRBV6-2 or TRBV6-3; a possible D gene is TRBD1 (5 bases). The V end was cut by 2 bases, the J end by 1 base, with 16 bases between. The germline gives CDR1 MNHEY, CDR2 SVGEGT. The CDR3 has 17 residues. CDR3 DNA sequence: TGTGCCAGCAGTTACGATGCTAGGGGTTCGGGCACAGATACGCAGTATTTT. This encodes CASSYDARGSGTDTQYF.

The V call is TRBV7-7, the J call TRBJ2-5; tentatively, D is TRBD1 or TRBD2 (5 bases each). The end of the DNA is better explained by TRBJ2-1, so the J call may be wrong. This CDR3 is built from 15 residues. Germline CDR1 and CDR2: SSHAT and FNYEAQ (reference sequence). CDR3 residues: CASSPNRDPDNEQFF. DNA for the CDR3: TGTGCCAGCAGCCCGAACCGGGACCCGGACAATGAGCAGTTCTTC.

This clonotype was seen only a few times. The rearrangement uses TRBV5-1 and TRBJ1-1, with a possible D match to TRBD1 (5 bases). Germline assignment: CDR1 SGHRS and CDR2 YFSETQ. The CDR3 covers 13 residues. V was shortened by 3 bases and J by 9 bases, with 15 bases between the two germline ends. DNA for the CDR3: TGCGCCAGCAGCTCCGGGGACGTCCCAAAAGCTTTCTTT. Its translation: CASSSGDVPKAFF. The variable domain in full, with the rest retrieved from reference TRBV5-1 and TRBJ1-1, is KAGVTQTPRYLIKTRGQQVTLSCSPISGHRSVSWYQQTPGQGLQFLFEYFSETQRNKGNFPGRFSGRQFSNSRSEMNVSTLELGDSALYLCASSSGDVPKAFFGQGTRLTVV.

With regard to this clonotype: The limits of the CDR3 on the DNA are not certain, so only TCRdb's listed CDR3 is given. The gene calls are TRBV6-2 or TRBV6-3 and TRBJ2-5. The V gene's germline CDR1 is MNHEY and CDR2 SVGEGT. Counting both end residues, the CDR3 totals 15 amino acids. The CDR3 sequence: CASSSSLEHEETQYF.

This clonotype came up a few times. The CDR3 nucleotides read TGCGCCAGCAGCCAAGAATGGGACCTAGCGGGGGGCAATGAGCAGTTCTTC. Translating it yields CASSQEWDLAGGNEQFF. The V and J genes are TRBV4-3 and TRBJ2-1, with TRBD2 matching over 11 bases. J lost 6 bases, V lost 0 bases, and 7 bases had no gene match. There are 17 residues in the CDR3. The germline V gene encodes CDR1 LGHNA and CDR2 YSLEER.

In DNA, the CDR3 is TGTGCCAGCAGCCAAAGCGAAGTCGTCTACGAGCAGTACTTC. This translates into CASSQSEVVYEQYF. This chain joins TRBV3-1 and TRBJ2-5, with D unclear. The J call is in doubt because the DNA end fits TRBJ2-7 better. This CDR3 spans 14 amino acids. Germline V gene data show CDR1 as LGHDT and CDR2 as YNNKEL (reference sequence).

This clonotype was detected only a few times. CDR3 loop: CASSHQQGSYEQYF. The CDR3 DNA is TGCGCCAGCAGCCACCAACAGGGTAGCTACGAGCAGTACTTC. This chain links TRBV4-1 with TRBJ2-7; possible D gene TRBD1, 6 bases. The V gene lost 3 bases and the J gene lost 3 bases, with 12 bases spanning the gap. This CDR3 is 14 amino acids long. Germline V gives CDR1 MGHRA, CDR2 YSYEKL.

This clonotype was picked up a small number of times. The rearrangement links TRBV24-1 to TRBJ2-1; 12 bases map to TRBD2. The germline CDR1 and CDR2 sequences are KGHDR and SFDVKD. With V trimmed by 5 bases and J by 9 bases, 10 bases remained unmatched. CDR3 length: 16 amino acids. In DNA form, the CDR3 reads TGTGCCACCAGTGGCGGCCTAGCGGGGGGGCGGGGTGAGCAGTTCTTC. Translation gives CATSGGLAGGRGEQFF.

The CDR3 loop reads CSARGGPNQPQHF. CDR3 sequence (DNA): TGCAGTGCTAGAGGTGGACCCAATCAGCCCCAGCATTTT. J is TRBJ1-5 and V is TRBV20-1; D is unresolved. Germline V CDR1 and CDR2: DFQATT, SNEGSKA (reference sequence). The V end was cut by 1 base, the J end by 3 bases, with 7 bases between. There are 13 residues in the CDR3.

This clonotype has only a few counts. V is TRBV24-1 and J is TRBJ2-5; possibly TRBD2 for D (5 bases). Germline CDR1 KGHDR, CDR2 SFDVKD. CDR3 length equals 15 residues. Trimming removed 5 bases from V and 2 bases from J, with 14 bases in between. CDR3 in DNA: TGTGCCACCAGTGCCGTGGCGGACTTACAAGAGACCCAGTACTTC. It specifies CATSAVADLQETQYF.

The sample holds a few counts of this clonotype. This chain links TRBV5-6 with TRBJ2-6; D may be TRBD1 or TRBD2 (5 bases each). This CDR3 comprises 18 residues. The germline V gene has CDR1 SGHDT and CDR2 YYEEEE. V was trimmed by 0 bases and J by 0 bases, leaving 13 bases between them. The CDR3 DNA sequence: TGTGCCAGCAGCTTGGGAGTAGGGGACCGCTCTGGGGCCAACGTCCTGACTTTC. This translates into CASSLGVGDRSGANVLTF.

V is TRBV20-1 and J is TRBJ2-4, with D unclear. The CDR3 has 15 amino acids. The V end lost 0 bases, the J end lost 7 bases, and 16 bases lay between the germline ends. CDR1 is DFQATT and CDR2 is SNEGSKA in the germline V gene (reference sequence). The CDR3 bases are TGCAGTGCTAGAGATCCTGGGCAGAGTTCGAACATTCAGTACTTC. Translated, it gives CSARDPGQSSNIQYF.

This clonotype was detected only a few times. The chain joins TRBV5-1 to TRBJ1-6; D remains unclear. With 0 bases removed from V and 7 bases from J, the gap between germline ends came to 8 bases. CDR3 length: 14 amino acids. Germline CDR1 is SGHRS and CDR2 is YFSETQ. CDR3 coding DNA: TGCGCCAGCAGCTTGGATCAGCAGAATTCACCCCTCCACTTT. It is translated as CASSLDQQNSPLHF.

The chain combines TRBV7-2 with TRBJ1-1, with D possibly TRBD1 on 5 matching bases. Trimming left V 4 bases short and J 1 base short, with 16 bases between. Per germline, CDR1 SGHTA and CDR2 FQGNSA. The CDR3 consists of 16 residues. The CDR3 region is CASSSGGGGWNTEAFF. DNA for the CDR3: TGTGCCAGCAGCTCGGGAGGCGGGGGTTGGAACACTGAAGCTTTCTTT.

This clonotype appeared a few times. The rearrangement links TRBV6-5 to TRBJ1-2; D is uncertain. The CDR3 totals 14 residues. Trimming took off 3 bases at V and 7 bases at J, with 15 bases between the two ends. The germline gives CDR1 MNHEY, CDR2 SVGAGI. In DNA form, the CDR3 reads TGTGCCAGCAGTTATAATGCGGGCTCGGGTGGCTACACCTTC. Translating gives CASSYNAGSGGYTF.

The chain carries TRBV4-2 and TRBJ1-5; D possibly corresponds to TRBD1 (6 bases). V lost 3 bases and J 4 bases, leaving 19 bases between the germline ends. Germline loops: CDR1 LGHNA, CDR2 YNFKEQ. The CDR3 has 17 residues. The CDR3, as DNA: TGTGCCAGCAGCCAGGAGCAGGCGGGGGCGGGTAATCAGCCCCAGCATTTT. Its protein product is CASSQEQAGAGNQPQHF.

This clonotype was seen a handful of times. J is TRBJ2-5 and V is TRBV6-1, with TRBD2 identical over 11 bases. The CDR3 has 18 amino acids. V was clipped by 6 bases and J by 2 bases; unmatched bases: 14. Germline CDR1 reads MNHNS; CDR2 reads SASEGT. The CDR3 loop is CASSLTSGRYLEQETQYF. The CDR3 DNA reads TGTGCCAGCAGCCTCACTAGCGGGAGATATCTAGAGCAAGAGACCCAGTACTTC.

This sequence joins TRBV5-1 and TRBJ1-2, with D possibly matching TRBD1 (6 bases). V lost 4 bases, J lost 9 bases, and 13 bases lay in between. The CDR3 runs 12 residues. CDR1 SGHRS and CDR2 YFSETQ come from the germline V gene. DNA of the CDR3: TGCGCCAGCAGCGACTACAGGGCCAGCTACACCTTC. This gives the protein CASSDYRASYTF. Complete variable domain (other parts from reference TRBV5-1 and TRBJ1-2): KAGVTQTPRYLIKTRGQQVTLSCSPISGHRSVSWYQQTPGQGLQFLFEYFSETQRNKGNFPGRFSGRQFSNSRSEMNVSTLELGDSALYLCASSDYRASYTFGSGTRLTVV.

This clonotype was observed a handful of times. V and J are TRBV6-1 and TRBJ2-4; no clear D gene. CDR3 length: 11 residues. The V end was cut by 0 bases, the J end by 9 bases, with 3 bases between. Looked up from germline, CDR1 is MNHNS and CDR2 is SASEGT. The CDR3 region is CASSEAGIQYF. In nucleotides, the CDR3 is TGTGCCAGCAGTGAAGCTGGCATTCAGTACTTC.

The CDR3 nucleotides read TGCGCCAGCACTTGGGGAGACGGACTCACCGGGGAGCTGTTTTTT. Translated: CASTWGDGLTGELFF. The chain has TRBV5-1 and TRBJ2-2; D possibly corresponds to TRBD2 (5 bases). CDR3 size: 15 residues. The ends were cut back, 6 bases at V and 4 bases at J, with 16 bases in the middle. CDR1 is SGHRS and CDR2 is YFSETQ in the germline V gene.

The V gene is TRBV15, the J gene TRBJ2-1, with D possibly being TRBD1 (6 bases). There are 18 residues in the CDR3. The germline gives CDR1 LNHNV, CDR2 YYDKDF (reference sequence). V lost 5 bases and J 0 bases, leaving 20 bases between the germline ends. This CDR3 reads CATSGPRTAAYSYNEQFF. CDR3 coding DNA: TGTGCCACCAGCGGACCCAGGACAGCAGCTTACTCCTACAATGAGCAGTTCTTC.

This clonotype was observed a few times. The rearrangement links TRBV19 to TRBJ2-5; D might be TRBD1 (6 bases). The J call may be wrong; the DNA end is better matched by TRBJ2-7. This CDR3 region has 14 residues. Germline values: CDR1 LNHDA, CDR2 SQIVND (reference sequence). CDR3 coding DNA: TGTGCCAGTAGTAGGGCAGGGGATCTCTACGAGCAGTACTTC. Translating gives CASSRAGDLYEQYF.

This clonotype turned up a few times. This rearrangement joins TRBV3-1 to TRBJ1-1; maybe TRBD1 (6 bases). Germline-derived CDR1 and CDR2 are LGHDT and YNNKEL (reference sequence). V was pared by 6 bases and J by 5 bases, with 7 bases between. The CDR3 consists of 11 residues. As DNA, the CDR3 is TGTGCCAGCAGGACAGGAACTGAAGCTTTCTTT. This encodes CASRTGTEAFF.

The genes are TRBV12-3 or TRBV12-4 and TRBJ2-1, with 12 bases identical to TRBD2. Germline trimming cut 2 bases from V and 15 bases from J; bases unmatched to any gene: 11. The CDR3 has 15 residues. The CDR3 DNA sequence: TGTGCCAGCAGTTTAAGGGGGGCAACTAGCGGGAGGATGTTCTTC. Amino acid sequence: CASSLRGATSGRMFF.

The genes are TRBV10-3 and TRBJ2-7; 7 bases line up with TRBD2. Germline V lookup: CDR1 ENHRY, CDR2 SYGVKD. V gave up 3 bases and J gave up 2 bases; unmatched junction bases: 4. The CDR3 runs to 14 residues. The CDR3, as DNA: TGTGCCATCAGTGAAGGGCGGGAGACCTACGAGCAGTACTTC. This translates into CAISEGRETYEQYF.

This clonotype occurred a few times. This rearrangement joins TRBV5-1 to TRBJ2-7, with 7 bases identical to TRBD1. The CDR3 covers 15 residues. With V trimmed by 0 bases and J by 3 bases, 6 bases remained unmatched. Germline lookup yields CDR1 SGHRS and CDR2 YFSETQ. CDR3 sequence: CASSLAGTAVYEQYF. The CDR3 DNA reads TGCGCCAGCAGCTTGGCCGGGACAGCCGTCTACGAGCAGTACTTC. The full variable domain, its missing parts supplied by reference TRBV5-1 and TRBJ2-7, is KAGVTQTPRYLIKTRGQQVTLSCSPISGHRSVSWYQQTPGQGLQFLFEYFSETQRNKGNFPGRFSGRQFSNSRSEMNVSTLELGDSALYLCASSLAGTAVYEQYFGPGTRLTVT.